The rows below give T cell receptor beta chains drawn from one sample of a study of blood T cell repertoires in COVID-19. TCRdb's copy holds only in-frame clones and misses some; the assay was immunoSEQ multiplex PCR. The sample contains about 200,000 clones, approximately 80% of which appear only once. The source material was PBMCs or T cells enriched from blood (not recorded which). The receptors were gathered from a woman aged 45-60 years with acute COVID-19. Each CDR3 is given with its conserved first and last residue. A D gene is named only where the DNA matches it firmly. Expanded clones get a size class; other rows say once, few or many, or leave the size out.

abundance	d_gene	v_gene	j_gene	CDR3aa	CDR3nt
once	.	TRBV12-3/TRBV12-4	TRBJ2-7	CATQRQRRGEQYF	TGTGCCACTCAACGACAGCGGCGGGGAGAGCAGTACTTC
.	TRBD1	TRBV14	TRBJ1-2	CASSIPWGTGGDYGYTF	TGTGCCAGCAGCATTCCTTGGGGGACAGGGGGAGACTATGGCTACACCTTC
.	TRBD2	TRBV10-3	TRBJ2-1	CAIRPGLAGKGEQFF	TGTGCCATCAGACCCGGACTAGCGGGGAAGGGCGAGCAGTTCTTC
.	TRBD1	TRBV7-6	TRBJ1-6	CASSTRTGNNSPLHF	TGTGCCAGCAGCACCCGGACAGGCAATAATTCACCCCTCCACTTT
.	TRBD2	TRBV6-2/TRBV6-3	TRBJ2-1	CASSWGAGGNEQFF	TGTGCCAGCAGTTGGGGAGCGGGGGGGAATGAGCAGTTCTTC
.	TRBD2	TRBV30	TRBJ2-7	CAWRSGTSSYEQYF	TGTGCCTGGAGGTCCGGGACTAGCTCCTACGAGCAGTACTTC
.	TRBD1	TRBV18	TRBJ2-5	CASSPGQPQETQYF	TGTGCCAGCTCACCGGGACAGCCCCAAGAGACCCAGTACTTC
.	TRBD2	TRBV30	TRBJ2-7	CAWSVGSSGSGQYF	TGTGCCTGGAGTGTAGGGTCTAGCGGGAGCGGGCAGTACTTC
.	.	TRBV29-1	TRBJ2-6	CSVLGSGANVLTF	TGCAGCGTCCTCGGCTCTGGGGCCAACGTCCTGACTTTC
.	TRBD1	TRBV7-2	TRBJ2-1	CASSLTGDRINEQFF	TGTGCCAGCAGCTTAACAGGGGACAGGATTAATGAGCAGTTCTTC
.	.	TRBV4-3	TRBJ2-1	CASSLGLYNEQFF	TGCGCCAGCAGCCTTGGACTCTACAATGAGCAGTTCTTC
.	.	TRBV18	TRBJ1-1	CASSPQGPLEKAFF	TGTGCCAGCTCACCGCAGGGCCCCCTTGAGAAAGCTTTCTTT
few	.	TRBV19	TRBJ2-6	CASCRGLHNSGANVLTF	TGTGCCTCATGCAGAGGGCTACACAACTCTGGGGCCAACGTCCTGACTTTC
.	TRBD1	TRBV3-1/TRBV3-2	TRBJ1-5	CASSQGTGGNQPQHF	TGTGCCAGCAGCCAAGGGACAGGGGGTAATCAGCCCCAGCATTTT
.	.	TRBV3-1/TRBV3-2	TRBJ2-1	CASSSEGGSYNEQFF	TGTGCCAGCAGCTCAGAAGGGGGTAGCTACAATGAGCAGTTCTTC